The 18 T cell receptor beta chains in this list originate from one sample, sequenced in a study of CD8 T cells in ankylosing spondylitis (dated by TCRdb to the late 2010s). The library came from 5' RACE. TCRdb shows the sequencer as Illumina HiSeq 2500. The public reads were reprocessed in TCRdb via fastp at Q25 and MiXCR, keeping in-frame beta chains. Merged by CDR3 protein, the rows form single entries marked with the most common genes and DNA. The sample table lists around 250,000 distinct CDR3 sequences, around 32% of them with a count of one. The ten largest make up around 4.5% of the sample. Sequenced: blood, either unsorted or a sorted T cell fraction (not recorded which). These receptors all come from a male donor with ankylosing spondylitis or in good health (not recorded which).

V usage is TRBV27 and J usage is TRBJ2-7; D ambiguous. The CDR3 extends over 13 amino acids. Deletions cut 3 bases from V and 3 bases from J, with 9 bases between. Germline V gene lookup returns CDR1 MNHEY and CDR2 SMNVEV (reference sequence). The CDR3 nucleotides are TGTGCCAGCAGTTTCGGCCAAAACTACGAGCAGTACTTC. Its protein is CASSFGQNYEQYF.

The chain recombines TRBV4-1 with TRBJ2-1; 13 nucleotides align to TRBD2. This CDR3 spans 16 amino acids. The V gene's germline CDR1 is MGHRA and CDR2 YSYEKL. With 2 bases clipped from V and 9 bases from J, the junction kept 7 bases outside the gene matches. CDR3 sequence reads: CASSQQLAGGRGEQFF. CDR3 sequence (DNA): TGCGCCAGCAGCCAACAACTAGCGGGGGGGCGAGGTGAGCAGTTCTTC.

This clonotype occurred many times. V usage is TRBV6-5 and J usage is TRBJ2-2; D is tentatively TRBD1 or TRBD2 (5 bases each). Per the germline V gene, CDR1 is MNHEY and CDR2 is SVGAGI. Trimming pared 2 bases from V and 6 bases from J, leaving 10 bases between. The CDR3 extends over 14 amino acids. In DNA form, the CDR3 reads TGTGCCAGCAGTTACCTACAGGACTCCGGGGAGCTGTTTTTT. Protein product: CASSYLQDSGELFF.

The chain links TRBV7-6 to TRBJ2-1; D tentatively fits TRBD1 or TRBD2 (6 bases each). Trimming stripped 5 bases from V and 6 bases from J, with 11 bases between. The CDR3 contains 13 residues. CDR1 and CDR2 from the germline V gene are SGHVS and FNYEAQ. The chain's CDR3 is CASSGGLANEQFF. The CDR3 DNA is TGTGCCAGCAGCGGGGGGCTCGCCAATGAGCAGTTCTTC.

V usage is TRBV7-9 and J usage is TRBJ1-2; D is possibly TRBD1 (6 bases). The CDR3 consists of 14 residues. Trimming cost V 4 bases and J 5 bases, with 14 bases left between them. CDR1 is SEHNR and CDR2 is FQNEAQ in the germline V gene (reference sequence). The CDR3 nucleotides read TGTGCCAGCAGCTATTACGGACAGATTTATGGCTACACCTTC. Its translation: CASSYYGQIYGYTF.

J is TRBJ1-1 and V is TRBV7-2, with D hard to call. V gave up 5 bases and J gave up 3 bases, with 4 bases separating them. CDR1 and CDR2 (germline): SGHTA, FQGNSA. The CDR3 spans 11 residues. The CDR3 reads CASSQYTEAFF. CDR3 DNA: TGTGCCAGCAGCCAGTACACTGAAGCTTTCTTT.

V and J are TRBV29-1 and TRBJ2-7; no definite D call. The CDR3 runs to 14 residues. CDR1 SQVTM and CDR2 ANQGSEA come from the germline V gene. V lost 5 bases to trimming and J lost 0 bases, with 14 bases between them. CDR3 coding DNA: TGCAGCGTTCCCGACGCCAGGAGCTCCTACGAGCAGTACTTC. It specifies CSVPDARSSYEQYF.

The chain joins TRBV18 to TRBJ2-2, with a weak D call TRBD1 (5 bases). Germline CDR1 is KGHSH and CDR2 is LQKENI. The germline V and J ends were trimmed by 4 bases and 0 bases, with 12 bases remaining between them. The CDR3 has 16 amino acids. The CDR3 DNA sequence: TGTGCCAGCTCACACATGGACATGACGAACACCGGGGAGCTGTTTTTT. It encodes CASSHMDMTNTGELFF. The full variable domain, completed using reference TRBV18 and TRBJ2-2, is NAGVMQNPRHLVRRRGQEARLRCSPMKGHSHVYWYRQLPEEGLKFMVYLQKENIIDESGMPKERFSAEFPKEGPSILRIQQVVRGDSAAYFCASSHMDMTNTGELFFGEGSRLTVL.

This clonotype was observed at least ten times. The chain employs TRBV29-1 and TRBJ2-3; D unresolved. Trimming cost V 4 bases and J 7 bases, with 6 bases left between them. Germline CDR1 and CDR2: SQVTM and ANQGSEA. This CDR3 region has 10 residues. CDR3 region: CSVVGNTQYF. As DNA, the CDR3 is TGCAGCGTTGTTGGAAATACGCAGTATTTT.

The chain is built from TRBV11-2 and TRBJ2-1; a possible D gene is TRBD2 (7 bases). This CDR3 is built from 16 residues. V gave up 0 bases and J gave up 5 bases, with 14 bases separating them. Germline values: CDR1 SGHAT, CDR2 FQNNGV. CDR3 in DNA: TGTGCCAGCAGCTTAGATCGGGGGGCCTACGACAATGAGCAGTTCTTC. Translation: CASSLDRGAYDNEQFF.

The genes are TRBV12-3 or TRBV12-4 and TRBJ2-1, with D maybe TRBD1 (6 bases). With 6 bases removed from V and 10 bases from J, the gap between germline ends came to 22 bases. The CDR3 consists of 15 residues. The CDR3 region is CASRTPRTAKFEQFF. The CDR3 coding sequence is TGTGCCAGCAGAACCCCTAGGACAGCCAAATTCGAGCAGTTCTTC.

This clonotype was picked up a small number of times. V usage is TRBV25-1 and J usage is TRBJ2-2; possibly TRBD1 for D (5 bases). This CDR3 has 16 amino acids. CDR1 MGHDK and CDR2 SYGVNS come from the germline V gene. Between the trimmed V and J ends, which lost 3 bases and 2 bases, there was a span of 13 bases. The CDR3 spells CASSDPSGANTGELFF. The CDR3 nucleotides read TGTGCCAGCAGTGACCCGAGTGGGGCCAACACCGGGGAGCTGTTTTTT.

This clonotype was found a few times. The chain joins TRBV4-1 to TRBJ2-1, with TRBD2 matching over 10 bases. The J segment lost 9 bases and the V segment lost 0 bases, leaving 5 bases of the junction unmatched. The CDR3 has 15 amino acids. Looked up from germline, CDR1 is MGHRA and CDR2 is YSYEKL. The CDR3: CASSQDELAGGEQFF. For the CDR3, the DNA is TGCGCCAGCAGCCAAGATGAGTTAGCGGGGGGTGAGCAGTTCTTC.

This clonotype has ten or more counts. Here the CDR3 reads CSAPTRVGSYEQYF. Here the CDR3 DNA reads TGCAGTGCTCCGACTAGGGTTGGTTCCTACGAGCAGTACTTC. The chain is built from TRBV20-1 and TRBJ2-7; TRBD2 is a possible D gene (6 bases). V was shortened by 5 bases and J by 1 base, with 15 bases between the two germline ends. Germline CDR1 reads DFQATT; CDR2 reads SNEGSKA (reference sequence). The CDR3 runs to 14 residues.

This clonotype was recorded a few times. The chain recombines TRBV6-5 with TRBJ2-3, with D perhaps TRBD2 (5 bases). Looked up from germline, CDR1 is MNHEY and CDR2 is SVGAGI. V was clipped by 5 bases and J by 6 bases, with 9 bases between them. The CDR3 consists of 12 residues. CDR3 sequence reads: CASSPPSDTQYF. For the CDR3, the DNA is TGTGCCAGCAGTCCGCCTAGCGATACGCAGTATTTT.

The V and J genes are TRBV29-1 and TRBJ2-5; D is possibly TRBD1 (6 bases). The germline gives CDR1 SQVTM, CDR2 ANQGSEA. The ends were cut back, 8 bases at V and 4 bases at J, with 20 bases in the middle. The CDR3 sequence is 14 residues long. DNA of the CDR3: TGCAGCTCTCAGCTTGGGGGCCGTGGAGAGACCCAGTACTTC. Its translation: CSSQLGGRGETQYF.

This clonotype came up a few times. V gene TRBV7-2 combines with J gene TRBJ2-7; D unresolved. The CDR3 extends over 12 amino acids. V was pared by 8 bases and J by 1 base, with 9 bases between. Germline CDR1 and CDR2: SGHTA and FQGNSA. This CDR3 is CASAALSYEQYF. As DNA, the CDR3 is TGTGCCAGCGCGGCCCTATCCTACGAGCAGTACTTC.

This chain joins TRBV7-9 and TRBJ2-7; D is perhaps TRBD1 (6 bases). With 5 bases removed from V and 5 bases from J, the gap between germline ends came to 13 bases. In germline, CDR1 is SEHNR, CDR2 FQNEAQ (reference sequence). CDR3 length: 13 residues. Here the CDR3 reads CASSQTGYNEQYF. CDR3 sequence (DNA): TGTGCCAGCAGCCAGACAGGTTATAACGAGCAGTACTTC.